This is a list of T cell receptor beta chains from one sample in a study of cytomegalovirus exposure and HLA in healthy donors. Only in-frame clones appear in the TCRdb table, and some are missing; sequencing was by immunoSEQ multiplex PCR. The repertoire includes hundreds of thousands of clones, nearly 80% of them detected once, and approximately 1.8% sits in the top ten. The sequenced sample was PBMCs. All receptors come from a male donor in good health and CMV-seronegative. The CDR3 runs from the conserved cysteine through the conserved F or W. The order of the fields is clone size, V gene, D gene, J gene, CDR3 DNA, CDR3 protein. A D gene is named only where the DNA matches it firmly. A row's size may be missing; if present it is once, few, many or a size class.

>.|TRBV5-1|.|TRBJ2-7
TGCGCCAGCAGCGATCTAGGGGGGGGAAACTCCTACGAGCAGTACTTC
CASSDLGGGNSYEQYF
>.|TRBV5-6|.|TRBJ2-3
TGTGCCAGCAGCTTGGGGAGGAGAGATACGCAGTATTTT
CASSLGRRDTQYF
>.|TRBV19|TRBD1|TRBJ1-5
TGTGCCAGTAGGGGACAGTTCAATCAGCCCCAGCATTTT
CASRGQFNQPQHF
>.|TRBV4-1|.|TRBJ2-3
TGCGCCAGCATAGGTCCCGAGGGAGGGCAGTATTTT
CASIGPEGGQYF
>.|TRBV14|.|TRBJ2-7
TGTGCCAGCAGCCAAGGAGTACTTCTCGGCGGAAACTACGAGCAGTACTTC
CASSQGVLLGGNYEQYF
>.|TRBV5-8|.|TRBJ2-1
TGTGCCAGCAGCTTGGCTCGGCTAGCGCTATACAATGAGCAGTTCTTC
CASSLARLALYNEQFF
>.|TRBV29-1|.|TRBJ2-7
TGCAGCGTTTCAGGGCTGTCCTACGAGCAGTACTTC
CSVSGLSYEQYF
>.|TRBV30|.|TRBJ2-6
TGTGCCTGGAGTAGGGGCACCCTTAGCGTCCTGACTTTC
CAWSRGTLSVLTF
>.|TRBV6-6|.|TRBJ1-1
TGTGCCAGCAGACGGCTAGGGGGTACTGAAGCTTTCTTT
CASRRLGGTEAFF
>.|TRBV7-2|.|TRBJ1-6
TGTGCCAGCCAGGGAGGACTTCGAAACTCACCCCTCCACTTT
CASQGGLRNSPLHF
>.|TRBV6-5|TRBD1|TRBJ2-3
TGTGCCAGCAGTTACTCTCGGGACAGGGGTGGAGATACGCAGTATTTT
CASSYSRDRGGDTQYF
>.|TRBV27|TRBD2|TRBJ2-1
TGTGCCAGCAGTTTGGGGCTAGCGGGAATAAGAAGGAATGAGCAGTTCTTC
CASSLGLAGIRRNEQFF
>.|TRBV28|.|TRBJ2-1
TGTGCCAGCAGTCCCCCCAGGACAGAGCAGTTCTTC
CASSPPRTEQFF
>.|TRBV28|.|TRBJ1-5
TGTGCCAGCAGTGAGACGGGGGGGAATCAGCCCCAGCATTTT
CASSETGGNQPQHF
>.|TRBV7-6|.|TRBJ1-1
TGTGCCAGCAGCTTGGTATTAGGGGGTACGAACACTGAAGCTTTCTTT
CASSLVLGGTNTEAFF
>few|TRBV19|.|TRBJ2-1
TGTGCCAGTAGTATAGAGGGGGCCACCTACAATGAGCAGTTCTTC
CASSIEGATYNEQFF
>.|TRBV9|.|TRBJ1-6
TGTGCCAGCAGCCTGGACAGTTCACCCCTCCACTTT
CASSLDSSPLHF
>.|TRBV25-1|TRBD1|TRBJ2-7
TGTGCCAGCAGTGAACCCGGGACAGATTCCTACGAGCAGTACTTC
CASSEPGTDSYEQYF
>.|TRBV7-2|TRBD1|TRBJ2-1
TGTGCCAGCAGCTTAGAACCGGGACAGGGGAAATTGAATGAGCAGTTCTTC
CASSLEPGQGKLNEQFF
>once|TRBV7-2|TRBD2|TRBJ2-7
TGTGCCAGCAGCACCCTGACTAGCGGGAGAACCGAGCAGTACTTC
CASSTLTSGRTEQYF
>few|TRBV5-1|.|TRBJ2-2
TGCGCCAGCAGCTTTGCGGTCGCGAACACCGGGGAGCTGTTTTTT
CASSFAVANTGELFF
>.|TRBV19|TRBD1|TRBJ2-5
TGTGCCAGTAGTACAGGAGGGACAGGGGCGACCCAGTACTTC
CASSTGGTGATQYF
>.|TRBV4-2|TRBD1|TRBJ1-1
TGTGCCAGCAGCCAAGGGGACAGGGGGGGCACTGAAGCTTTCTTT
CASSQGDRGGTEAFF
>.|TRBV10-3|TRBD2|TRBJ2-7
TGTGCCATCAGTGAGTCGACTAGCGGGAGGGCCGACGAGCAGTACTTC
CAISESTSGRADEQYF
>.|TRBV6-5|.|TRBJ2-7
TGTGCCAGCAGTTACGCCCTTTCGAGGGAGCAGTACTTC
CASSYALSREQYF
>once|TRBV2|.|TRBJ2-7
TGTGCCAGCAGTGAAGTAGGGGGACCCTACGAGCAGTACTTC
CASSEVGGPYEQYF
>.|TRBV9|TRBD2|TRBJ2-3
TGTGCCAGCAGCGTAGTCGGGGGGGACACAGATACGCAGTATTTT
CASSVVGGDTDTQYF
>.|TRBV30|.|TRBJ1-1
TGTGCCTGGAGCGCGACAGAAGACAAGAACACTGAAGCTTTCTTT
CAWSATEDKNTEAFF
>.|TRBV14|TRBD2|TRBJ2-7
TGTGCCAGCAGCCCGGGGGGACTCTCCTACGAGCAGTACTTC
CASSPGGLSYEQYF
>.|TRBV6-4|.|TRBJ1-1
TGTGCCAGCAGTGAGGCGGGTCTCGGACACACTGAAGCTTTCTTT
CASSEAGLGHTEAFF
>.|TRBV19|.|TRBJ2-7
TGTGCCAGTAGTATAGGAACAGGAAACTCCTACGAGCAGTACTTC
CASSIGTGNSYEQYF
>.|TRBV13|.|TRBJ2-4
TGTGCCAGCACCCTTATTGGAGAAAACATTCAGTACTTC
CASTLIGENIQYF
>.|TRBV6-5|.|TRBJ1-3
TGTGCCAGCGGAGGGTCCTCTGGAAACACCATATATTTT
CASGGSSGNTIYF
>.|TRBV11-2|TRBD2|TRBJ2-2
TGTGCCAGCAGCACCCCGGGGGGACGGAACACCGGGGAGCTGTTTTTT
CASSTPGGRNTGELFF
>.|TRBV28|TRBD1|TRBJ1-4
TGTGCCAGCAGGGTCCAGGGGGTGGCGAATGAAAAACTGTTTTTT
CASRVQGVANEKLFF
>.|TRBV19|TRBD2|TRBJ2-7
TGTGCCAGTACTCCGGGACTACCCTACGAGCAGTACTTC
CASTPGLPYEQYF
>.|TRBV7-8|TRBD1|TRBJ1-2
TGTGCCAGCAGCTTGCCTCCGGGACAGACTAACTATGGCTACACCTTC
CASSLPPGQTNYGYTF
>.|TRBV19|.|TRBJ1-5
TGTGCCAGTAGTATACCTCAGGGTTGGCAGCCCCAGCATTTT
CASSIPQGWQPQHF
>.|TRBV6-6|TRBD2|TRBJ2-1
TGTGCCAGCAGGACCAACGGACTAGCGCACAATGAGCAGTTCTTC
CASRTNGLAHNEQFF
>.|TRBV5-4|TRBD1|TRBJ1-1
TGTGCCAGCAGCTGGACAGGGGGCCCGGGTACTGAAGCTTTCTTT
CASSWTGGPGTEAFF
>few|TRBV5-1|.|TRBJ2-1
TGCGCCAGCAGCCCCGAGAATGAGCAGTTCTTC
CASSPENEQFF
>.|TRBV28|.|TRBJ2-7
TGTGCCAGCAGTTTCATCGCGCCCTACGAGCAGTACTTC
CASSFIAPYEQYF
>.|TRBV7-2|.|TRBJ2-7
TGTGCCAGCAGCTTAGGACAGGGAGGTTACGAGCAGTACTTC
CASSLGQGGYEQYF
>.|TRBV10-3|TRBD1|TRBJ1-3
TGTGCCATCAGGGACAGGGTAGTAACTGGAAACACCATATATTTT
CAIRDRVVTGNTIYF
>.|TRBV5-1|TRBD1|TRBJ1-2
TGCGCCAGCAGCCCAGGGGGCCAGAGGGACTATGGCTACACCTTC
CASSPGGQRDYGYTF
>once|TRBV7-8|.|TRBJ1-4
TGTGCCAGCAGCTTAGCGGGGGGAACTAATGAAAAACTGTTTTTT
CASSLAGGTNEKLFF
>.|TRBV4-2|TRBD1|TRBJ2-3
TGTGCCAGCAGCCAGATCGAGACCGGGACAGGGGTAGATACGCAGTATTTT
CASSQIETGTGVDTQYF
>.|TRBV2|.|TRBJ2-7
TGTGCCAGCAGTTACCCCCAGTACGAGCAGTACTTC
CASSYPQYEQYF
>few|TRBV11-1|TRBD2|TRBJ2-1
TGTGCCAGCAGCTTAGGGGCGCTAGCGGCAGACTACAATGAGCAGTTCTTC
CASSLGALAADYNEQFF
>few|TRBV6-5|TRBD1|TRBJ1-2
TGTGCCAGCAGTACACAGGGGAACTATGGCTACACCTTC
CASSTQGNYGYTF
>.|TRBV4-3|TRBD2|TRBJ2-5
TGCGCCAGCAGAGACGATTATCGGGAGGGGGGAGAGACCCAGTACTTC
CASRDDYREGGETQYF
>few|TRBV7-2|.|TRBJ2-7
TGTGCCAGCAGCTTAGCGTCCGGGGGTAGCGCCTACGAGCAGTACTTC
CASSLASGGSAYEQYF
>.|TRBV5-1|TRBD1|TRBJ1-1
TGCGCCAGCAGCTTGGCCGGGACAGGCTCTGAAGCTTTCTTT
CASSLAGTGSEAFF
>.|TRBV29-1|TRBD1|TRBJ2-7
TGCAGCGTTCCGGGACAGGGGAACTACGAGCAGTACTTC
CSVPGQGNYEQYF
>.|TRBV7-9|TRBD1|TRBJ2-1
TGTGCCAGCAGCTTAGATGGGACAGGGGGCTGGGCCTACAATGAGCAGTTCTTC
CASSLDGTGGWAYNEQFF
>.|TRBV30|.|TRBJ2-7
TGTGCCTGGAGAAGGGACTACGAGCAGTACTTC
CAWRRDYEQYF
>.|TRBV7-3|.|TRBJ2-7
TGTGCCAGCAGCTTAATTTCCGTGGCCAATGAGGACTACGAGCAGTACTTC
CASSLISVANEDYEQYF